Presented here are 5 T cell receptor beta chains from one specimen sequenced in a study of cytomegalovirus exposure and HLA in healthy donors. Data came from immunoSEQ multiplex PCR; TCRdb stores just in-frame clones and leaves some out. The table has about 66,000 clones, approximately 97% seen once. Sequenced: PBMCs. These receptors were taken from a woman under 30 in good health and CMV-seropositive.

This rearrangement joins TRBV6-1 to TRBJ1-3; 7 bases match TRBD1. This CDR3 is 13 amino acids long. The ends lost 10 bases at V and 0 bases at J; junction bases unmatched: 3. CDR1 and CDR2 from the germline V gene are MNHNS and SASEGT. This chain's CDR3 is CATGTDSGNTIYF. CDR3 bases: TGTGCCACCGGGACAGACTCTGGAAACACCATATATTTT.

This chain connects TRBV28 to TRBJ2-1; TRBD2 aligns across 14 bases. With 2 bases clipped from V and 12 bases from J, the junction kept 3 bases outside the gene matches. The CDR3 loop spans 14 amino acids. Germline V lookup: CDR1 MDHEN, CDR2 SYDVKM. CDR3 sequence: CASSLGLAGGPQFF. The CDR3, as DNA: TGTGCCAGCAGTTTAGGACTAGCGGGAGGTCCGCAGTTCTTC.

A few counts support this clone. The chain recombines TRBV6-1 with TRBJ1-2; D is uncertain. Trimming cost V 4 bases and J 7 bases, with 10 bases left between them. Germline CDR1 MNHNS, CDR2 SASEGT. The CDR3 totals 12 residues. CDR3 protein: CASSAGRVGYTF. CDR3 bases: TGTGCCAGCAGTGCGGGGAGGGTTGGCTACACCTTC.

The V and J genes are TRBV7-9 and TRBJ2-1, with 7 bases that match TRBD1. The CDR3 covers 15 residues. J lost 0 bases, V lost 5 bases, and 4 bases had no gene match. Germline loops: CDR1 SEHNR, CDR2 FQNEAQ (reference sequence). CDR3 sequence: CASSTAGGSYNEQFF. The CDR3 coding sequence is TGTGCCAGCAGCACGGCAGGGGGCTCCTACAATGAGCAGTTCTTC. Looking up the rest from reference TRBV7-9 and TRBJ2-1 gives the full variable domain: DTGVSQNPRHKITKRGQNVTFRCDPISEHNRLYWYRQTLGQGPEFLTYFQNEAQLEKSRLLSDRFSAERPKGSFSTLEIQRTEQGDSAMYLCASSTAGGSYNEQFFGPGTRLTVL.

The chain combines TRBV4-1 with TRBJ2-2; TRBD2 matches at 14 bases. Unmatched junction bases numbered 1, after V lost 1 base and J lost 3 bases. The germline V gene has CDR1 MGHRA and CDR2 YSYEKL. The CDR3 covers 17 residues. CDR3 region: CASSQGLAGGYTGELFF. Here the CDR3 DNA reads TGCGCCAGCAGCCAAGGACTAGCGGGAGGGTACACCGGGGAGCTGTTTTTT.